The T cell receptor beta chain under discussion was sequenced for a study of technical replicates of blood from a few donors. The V segment lost 0 bases and the J segment 3 bases; nucleotides outside the gene matches: 2. The CDR3 runs to 15 residues. CDR1 is MNHNY, CDR2 SVGAGI, per germline (reference sequence). This table comes from immunoSEQ multiplex PCR, and its TCRdb copy is limited to in-frame clones, with some not included. The sample includes over 85,000 clones, approximately 94% of them seen just once. The V call is TRBV6-6, the J call TRBJ1-1, with 9 bases matching TRBD1. Sequencing was done on a sample of T cells isolated from PBMCs. The receptor was isolated from a human donor in good health. The CDR3 region is CASSYSGTGYTEAFF. CDR3 in DNA: TGTGCCAGCAGTTACTCCGGGACAGGGTACACTGAAGCTTTCTTT.